The 7 T cell receptor beta chains presented below share a single source sample, sequenced in a study of control samples from healthy donors and cancer patients. Clones were read by immunoSEQ multiplex PCR, and TCRdb kept only the in-frame ones, dropping some. Of around 49,000 clones in the sample, approximately 89% were seen once. The sequencing sample was made of PBMCs. Source of these receptors: a man aged 40-55 years with colorectal cancer.

V is TRBV5-6 and J is TRBJ2-4, with D perhaps assigned TRBD1 or TRBD2 (6 bases each). Germline V gene data show CDR1 as SGHDT and CDR2 as YYEEEE. V was cut by 4 bases and J by 1 base, with 15 bases left in between. CDR3 length: 16 residues. The CDR3 is CASSGGPRQAKNIQYF. The CDR3 nucleotides are TGTGCCAGCAGCGGGGGGCCGAGGCAGGCCAAAAACATTCAGTACTTC.

The genes are TRBV4-3 and TRBJ1-2; a possible D gene is TRBD1 (5 bases). The CDR3 contains 13 residues. From germline, CDR1 is LGHNA and CDR2 YSLEER. The ends were cut back, 0 bases at V and 5 bases at J, with 7 bases in the middle. CDR3 loop: CASSQEGGYGYTF. DNA for the CDR3: TGCGCCAGCAGCCAAGAGGGGGGTTATGGCTACACCTTC.

This clone was recorded once. The chain recombines TRBV11-3 with TRBJ2-7; 9 bases fit TRBD1. V trimming: 1 base; J trimming: 1 base; junction bases outside the gene matches: 8. The CDR3 totals 17 residues. Germline V gives CDR1 SGHNT, CDR2 YENEEA. The CDR3 nucleotides read TGTGCCAGCAGCTTAGGGACCGGGACAGGGATTTCCTACGAGCAGTACTTC. Protein: CASSLGTGTGISYEQYF.

V is TRBV30 and J is TRBJ2-7, with D maybe TRBD2 (6 bases). In germline, CDR1 is GTSNPN, CDR2 SVGIG (reference sequence). This CDR3 has 16 residues. V shed 0 bases and J shed 2 bases, with 17 bases lying between them. The CDR3 DNA reads as TGTGCCTGGAGTGTACCCCGGACTATTGGGACCTACGAGCAGTACTTC. Translation: CAWSVPRTIGTYEQYF.

J is TRBJ1-2 and V is TRBV11-3; D may be TRBD1 (5 bases). The germline CDR1 and CDR2 sequences are SGHNT and YENEEA. Trimming cost V 3 bases and J 2 bases, with 7 bases left between them. The CDR3 length is 13 residues. The CDR3 loop is CASSLRDNYGYTF. CDR3 sequence (DNA): TGTGCCAGCAGCTTGAGGGACAACTATGGCTACACCTTC.

This chain joins TRBV7-8 and TRBJ2-7; 9 nucleotides line up with TRBD2. Germline loops: CDR1 SGHVS, CDR2 FQNEAQ. V shed 5 bases, J shed 2 bases, and the junction held 10 bases outside the gene matches. This CDR3 spans 16 amino acids. The CDR3 spells CASSIIAGAIAYEQYF. CDR3 nucleotides: TGTGCCAGCAGCATAATAGCGGGAGCGATTGCCTACGAGCAGTACTTC.

The CDR3 bases are TGTGCCAGCAGCAAACTAGCGGGCTCGAACACCGGGGAGCTGTTTTTT. It is translated as CASSKLAGSNTGELFF. This rearrangement joins TRBV7-6 to TRBJ2-2; 9 bases match TRBD2. The CDR3 length is 16 residues. Germline loops: CDR1 SGHVS, CDR2 FNYEAQ. The J segment lost 0 bases and the V segment lost 5 bases, leaving 4 bases of the junction unmatched.